The present entry profiles one T cell receptor (beta chain) with its context. The record originates from a study of regulatory T cells in long-lasting Graves disease. Germline CDR1 and CDR2: SQVTM and ANQGSEA. The V gene lost 6 bases and the J gene lost 7 bases, with 16 bases spanning the gap. The CDR3 is 12 residues long. Time point defined: persistent/refractory GD, antithyroid drugs over 5 years with positive TRAb. Scientists built the TCR library using RNA that was extracted from PBMCs. The authors built TCR beta libraries using iRepertoire HTBI primers and Arm-PCR of CDR3 regions. Each CDR3 protein is one row after TCRdb ran MiXCR on the multiplex PCR reads. The sample lists hundreds of thousands of distinct CDR3 sequences; around 20% were seen once.

This receptor was obtained from a female donor with Graves disease. V and J are TRBV29-1 and TRBJ2-7; possible D gene TRBD1, 5 bases. The material sequenced was peripheral blood mononuclear cells (PBMCs), taken when the disease was refractory, from a patient treated with antithyroid drugs. The CDR3 reads CSVTGTKVEQYF. In DNA, the CDR3 is TGCAGCGTAACAGGTACCAAGGTTGAGCAGTACTTC.